The clone carrying this T cell receptor (beta chain) was found a few times. The data belong to a study of CD8 T cells in Susac syndrome. The CDR3 is 12 amino acids. V lost 5 bases and J 4 bases, leaving 6 bases between the germline ends. Germline CDR1 is MNHEY and CDR2 is SMNVEV (reference sequence). RNA in amounts of roughly 0.5 to 1 ug was reverse transcribed with random hexamers. TCRdb reanalysed the immunoSEQ multiplex PCR reads using MiXCR and keeps one entry per CDR3 protein. Here the sample spans 150,000 to 200,000 distinct CDR3 sequences, around 96% being singletons. This clonotype was obtained from a human donor in good health. Sequenced: CD4+ T cells from PBMCs. The chain is built from TRBV27 and TRBJ2-1; the D gene is possibly TRBD1 (5 bases). As DNA, the CDR3 is TGTGCCAGCAGTCAGGGATACAATGAGCAGTTCTTC. Translation gives CASSQGYNEQFF.